This T cell receptor (beta chain) is drawn from a study of blood T cells in healthy people across ages. CDR3 length: 12 residues. V was pared by 3 bases and J by 12 bases, with 12 bases between. Germline assignment: CDR1 MDHEN and CDR2 SYDVKM. Through a sample-barcoded 5' primer and a J-beta primer mix, a second PCR was run for about 6 to 11 cycles. Each CDR3 protein gets one entry after TCRdb re-called the 5' RACE reads with MiXCR. This sample has 1.8 million or so distinct CDR3 sequences, with about two fifths found just once. The TCR originated in a human donor in good health. The chain couples TRBV28 to TRBJ2-1, with a weak D call TRBD2 (6 bases). What was sequenced was blood. The DNA for the CDR3 is TGTGCCAGCAGTTTGTCCCCAGCGGGGCAGTTCTTC. The encoded protein is CASSLSPAGQFF.